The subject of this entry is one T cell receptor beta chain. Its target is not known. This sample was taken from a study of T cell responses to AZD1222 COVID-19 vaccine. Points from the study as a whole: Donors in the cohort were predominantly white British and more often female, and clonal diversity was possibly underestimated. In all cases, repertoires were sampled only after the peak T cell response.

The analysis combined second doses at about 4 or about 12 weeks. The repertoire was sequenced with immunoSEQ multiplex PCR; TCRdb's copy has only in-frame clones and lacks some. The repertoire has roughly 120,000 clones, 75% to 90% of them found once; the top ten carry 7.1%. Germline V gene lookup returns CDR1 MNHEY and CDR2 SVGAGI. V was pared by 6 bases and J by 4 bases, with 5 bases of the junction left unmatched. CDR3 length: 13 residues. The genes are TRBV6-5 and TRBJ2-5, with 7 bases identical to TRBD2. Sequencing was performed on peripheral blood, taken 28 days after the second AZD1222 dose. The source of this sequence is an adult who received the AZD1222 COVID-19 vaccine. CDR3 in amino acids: CASSRLAGETQYF. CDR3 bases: TGTGCCAGCAGCCGTTTAGCGGGAGAGACCCAGTACTTC.